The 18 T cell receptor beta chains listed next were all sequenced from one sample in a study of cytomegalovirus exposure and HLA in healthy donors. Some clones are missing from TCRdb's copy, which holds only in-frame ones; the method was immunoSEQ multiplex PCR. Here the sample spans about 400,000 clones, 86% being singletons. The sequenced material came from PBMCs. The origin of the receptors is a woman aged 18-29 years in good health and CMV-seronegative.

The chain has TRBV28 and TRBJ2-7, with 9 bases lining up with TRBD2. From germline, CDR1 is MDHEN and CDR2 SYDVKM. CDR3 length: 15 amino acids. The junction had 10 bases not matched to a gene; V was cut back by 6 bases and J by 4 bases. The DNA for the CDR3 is TGTGCCAGCAGGAAAATAGCGGGAGTTGTTTACGAGCAGTACTTC. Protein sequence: CASRKIAGVVYEQYF.

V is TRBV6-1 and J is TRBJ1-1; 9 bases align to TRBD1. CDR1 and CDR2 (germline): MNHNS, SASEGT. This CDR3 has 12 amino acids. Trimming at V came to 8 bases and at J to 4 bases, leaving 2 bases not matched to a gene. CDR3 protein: CASGQGSTEAFF. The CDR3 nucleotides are TGTGCCAGCGGACAGGGGTCCACTGAAGCTTTCTTT.

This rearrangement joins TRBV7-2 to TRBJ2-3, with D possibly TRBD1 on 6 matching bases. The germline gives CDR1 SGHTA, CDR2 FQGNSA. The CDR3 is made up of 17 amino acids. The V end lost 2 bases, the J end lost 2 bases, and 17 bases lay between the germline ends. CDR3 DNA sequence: TGTGCCAGCAGCTTAAGACAGATAGGGGGTTACACAGATACGCAGTATTTT. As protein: CASSLRQIGGYTDTQYF.

Here the CDR3 DNA reads TGTGCCAGCAGCCCGCTGGGGACTTGGGGCGGCAATGAGCAGTTCTTC. Amino acid sequence: CASSPLGTWGGNEQFF. This chain joins TRBV14 and TRBJ2-1, with D possibly being TRBD2 (6 bases). With 4 bases removed from V and 6 bases from J, the gap between germline ends came to 19 bases. This CDR3 region has 16 residues. Germline loops: CDR1 SGHDN, CDR2 FVKESK.

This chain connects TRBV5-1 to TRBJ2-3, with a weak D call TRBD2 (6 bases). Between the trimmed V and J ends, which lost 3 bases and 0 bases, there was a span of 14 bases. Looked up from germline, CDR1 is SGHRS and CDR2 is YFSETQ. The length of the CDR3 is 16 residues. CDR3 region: CASSSYSGSSTDTQYF. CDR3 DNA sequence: TGCGCCAGCAGCTCCTATAGCGGATCTAGCACAGATACGCAGTATTTT.

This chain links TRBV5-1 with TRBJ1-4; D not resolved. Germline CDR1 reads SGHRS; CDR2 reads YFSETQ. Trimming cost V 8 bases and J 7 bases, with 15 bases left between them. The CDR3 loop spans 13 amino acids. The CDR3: CASGEGSTEKLFF. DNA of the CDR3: TGCGCCAGTGGGGAGGGAAGCACTGAAAAACTGTTTTTT.

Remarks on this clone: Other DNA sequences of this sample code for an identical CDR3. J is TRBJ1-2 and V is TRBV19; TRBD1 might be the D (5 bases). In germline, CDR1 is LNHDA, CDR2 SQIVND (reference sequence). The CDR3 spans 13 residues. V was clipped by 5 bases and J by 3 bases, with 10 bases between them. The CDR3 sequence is CASSRRGDYGYTF. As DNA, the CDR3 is TGTGCCAGTAGTCGGCGGGGGGACTATGGCTACACCTTC.

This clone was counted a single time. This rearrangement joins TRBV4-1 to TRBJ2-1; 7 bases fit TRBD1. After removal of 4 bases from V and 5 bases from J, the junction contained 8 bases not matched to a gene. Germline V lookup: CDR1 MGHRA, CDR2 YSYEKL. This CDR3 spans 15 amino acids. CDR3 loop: CASSRPTGIDNEQFF. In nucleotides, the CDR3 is TGCGCCAGCAGCCGACCGACAGGGATCGACAATGAGCAGTTCTTC.

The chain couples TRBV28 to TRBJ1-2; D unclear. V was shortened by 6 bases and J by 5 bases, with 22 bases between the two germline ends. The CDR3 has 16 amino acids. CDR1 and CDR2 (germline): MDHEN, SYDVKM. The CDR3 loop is CASSPFRAGRGYGYTF. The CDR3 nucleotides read TGTGCCAGCAGCCCCTTTAGGGCCGGACGGGGATATGGCTACACCTTC.

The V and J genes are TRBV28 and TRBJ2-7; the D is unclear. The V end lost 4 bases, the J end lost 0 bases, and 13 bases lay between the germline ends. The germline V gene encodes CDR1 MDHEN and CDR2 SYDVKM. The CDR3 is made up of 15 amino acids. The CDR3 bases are TGTGCCAGCAGTTCCACCAAGCCAAGCTCCTACGAGCAGTACTTC. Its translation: CASSSTKPSSYEQYF.

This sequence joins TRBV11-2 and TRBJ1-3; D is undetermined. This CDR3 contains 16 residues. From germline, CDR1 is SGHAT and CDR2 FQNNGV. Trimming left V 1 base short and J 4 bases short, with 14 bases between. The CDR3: CASSLGRSRGGNTIYF. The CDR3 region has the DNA TGTGCCAGCAGCTTAGGTCGGAGCCGGGGAGGAAACACCATATATTTT.

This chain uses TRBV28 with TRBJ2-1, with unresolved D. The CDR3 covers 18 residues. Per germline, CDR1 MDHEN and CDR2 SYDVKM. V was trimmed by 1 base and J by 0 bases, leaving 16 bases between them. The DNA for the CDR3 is TGTGCCAGCAGTTTATTTGTAGTCAGTTCGGGCTCCTACAATGAGCAGTTCTTC. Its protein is CASSLFVVSSGSYNEQFF. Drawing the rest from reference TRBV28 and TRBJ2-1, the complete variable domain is DVKVTQSSRYLVKRTGEKVFLECVQDMDHENMFWYRQDPGLGLRLIYFSYDVKMKEKGDIPEGYSVSREKKERFSLILESASTNQTSMYLCASSLFVVSSGSYNEQFFGPGTRLTVL.

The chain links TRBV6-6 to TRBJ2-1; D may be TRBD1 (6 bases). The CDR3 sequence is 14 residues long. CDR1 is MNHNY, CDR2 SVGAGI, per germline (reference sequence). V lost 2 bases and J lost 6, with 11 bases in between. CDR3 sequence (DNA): TGTGCCAGCAGTTACCACAAAGGGGGCAATGAGCAGTTCTTC. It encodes CASSYHKGGNEQFF.

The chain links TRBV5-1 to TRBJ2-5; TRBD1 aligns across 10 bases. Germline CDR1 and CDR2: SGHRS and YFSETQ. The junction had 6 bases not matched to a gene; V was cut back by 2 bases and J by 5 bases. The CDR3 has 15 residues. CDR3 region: CASSLIGTGDETQYF. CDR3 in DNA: TGCGCCAGCAGCTTAATAGGGACAGGGGACGAGACCCAGTACTTC.

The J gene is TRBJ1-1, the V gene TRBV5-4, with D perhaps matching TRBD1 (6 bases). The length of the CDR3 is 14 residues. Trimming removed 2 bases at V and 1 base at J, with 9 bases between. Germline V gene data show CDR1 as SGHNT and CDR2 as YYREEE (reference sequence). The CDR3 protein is CASSLQGPNTEAFF. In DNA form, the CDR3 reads TGTGCCAGCAGCTTACAGGGACCGAACACTGAAGCTTTCTTT.

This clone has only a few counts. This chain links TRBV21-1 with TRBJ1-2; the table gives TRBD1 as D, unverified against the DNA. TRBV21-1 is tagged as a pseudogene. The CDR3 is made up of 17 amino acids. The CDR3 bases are TGTGCCAGCAGCAAAGTTTACAGGCAGACCCTTAACTATGGCTACACCTTC. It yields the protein CASSKVYRQTLNYGYTF.

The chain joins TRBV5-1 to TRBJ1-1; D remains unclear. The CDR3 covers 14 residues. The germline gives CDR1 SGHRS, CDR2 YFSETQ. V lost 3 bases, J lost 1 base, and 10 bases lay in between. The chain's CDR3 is CASSYRYANTEAFF. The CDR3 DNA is TGCGCCAGCAGCTACAGATATGCGAACACTGAAGCTTTCTTT.

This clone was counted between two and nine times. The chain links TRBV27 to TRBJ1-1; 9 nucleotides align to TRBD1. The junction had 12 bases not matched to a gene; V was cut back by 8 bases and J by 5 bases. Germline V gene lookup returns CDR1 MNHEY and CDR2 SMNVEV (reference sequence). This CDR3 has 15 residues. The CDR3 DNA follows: TGTGCCAGCCGCCTAGGGACAGGGTTGGGGACTGAAGCTTTCTTT. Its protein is CASRLGTGLGTEAFF.